Shown below are 25 T cell receptor beta chains from a single sample sequenced in a study of Ad26.COV2.S vaccination and SARS-CoV-2 variants. Treatment given: some 20 received Ad26.COV2.S at low or high dose, single or two shots; 5 received placebo; per-sample allocation not given. On day 63 after the first injection, vaccine and placebo recipients gave samples. The table came from immunoSEQ multiplex PCR; TCRdb's copy has only in-frame clones and leaves some out. The table shows some 270,000 clones, with 87% occurring only once. The sample here was peripheral blood, taken in a trial of Ad26.COV2.S vaccine versus placebo. Receptors were obtained from a person between 18 and 65 years old who received the Ad26.COV2.S COVID-19 vaccine or a placebo.

The rearrangement uses TRBV3-1 (or the pseudogene TRBV3-2) and TRBJ2-1, with D unresolved. Trimming removed 2 bases at V and 4 bases at J, with 15 bases between. Germline V lookup: CDR1 LGHDT, CDR2 YNNKEL (reference sequence). This CDR3 is 16 amino acids long. The CDR3 loop is CASSQRTRAVYNEQFF. For the CDR3, the DNA is TGTGCCAGCAGCCAAAGAACTCGGGCAGTATACAATGAGCAGTTCTTC.

The chain joins TRBV14 to TRBJ1-6; D is possibly TRBD1 (5 bases). Trimming left V 1 base short and J 13 bases short, with 11 bases between. Germline V lookup: CDR1 SGHDN, CDR2 FVKESK. The CDR3 is 13 residues long. CDR3 in amino acids: CASSQVPRVPLHF. The DNA of the CDR3 is TGTGCCAGCAGCCAAGTACCCAGGGTCCCCCTCCACTTT.

The chain uses TRBV11-2 and TRBJ2-1; 13 positions match TRBD2. CDR3 size: 15 residues. Germline-derived CDR1 and CDR2 are SGHAT and FQNNGV. J was trimmed by 7 bases and V by 5 bases; bases with no gene match: 5. In DNA form, the CDR3 reads TGTGCCAGCAGCAAGACTAGCGGGAGGTCGAATGAGCAGTTCTTC. It encodes CASSKTSGRSNEQFF.

This chain links TRBV4-3 with TRBJ2-7, with TRBD2 matching over 11 bases. Per germline, CDR1 LGHNA and CDR2 YSLEER. The CDR3 sequence is 16 residues long. With 4 bases clipped from V and 2 bases from J, the junction kept 7 bases outside the gene matches. Here the CDR3 reads CASSRKETSGTYEQYV. In nucleotides, the CDR3 is TGCGCCAGCAGCCGAAAAGAGACTAGCGGGACCTACGAGCAGTACGTC.

The chain combines TRBV21-1 with TRBJ2-3; the D call TRBD2 from the table was never checked on the DNA. TRBV21-1 is a pseudogene locus. The CDR3 is made up of 18 amino acids. The CDR3 here is CASSNMGLAGGPGDTQYF. In DNA form, the CDR3 reads TGTGCTAGCAGCAACATGGGACTAGCGGGGGGGCCGGGGGATACGCAGTATTTT.

The gene calls are TRBV9 and TRBJ2-2, with TRBD2 matching over 10 bases. Germline V lookup: CDR1 SGDLS, CDR2 YYNGEE. The CDR3 length is 18 residues. With V trimmed by 0 bases and J by 2 bases, 7 bases remained unmatched. The CDR3 DNA is TGTGCCAGCAGCGTAGACCTAGCGGGAGTAACCAACACCGGGGAGCTGTTTTTT. It encodes CASSVDLAGVTNTGELFF.

The chain links TRBV12-3 or TRBV12-4 to TRBJ2-5; 9 bases line up with TRBD2. CDR3 length: 13 amino acids. Unmatched junction bases numbered 9, after V lost 7 bases and J lost 9 bases. This CDR3 is CASIGTSSGAQYF. The CDR3, as DNA: TGTGCCAGCATTGGGACTAGCTCGGGGGCCCAGTACTTC.

This clone occurred a few times. The J gene is TRBJ2-3, the V gene TRBV7-3; D may be TRBD1 (6 bases). The CDR3 has 14 residues. Trimming took off 5 bases at V and 6 bases at J, with 15 bases between the two ends. CDR1 SGHTA and CDR2 FQGTGA come from the germline V gene. The CDR3, as DNA: TGTGCCAGCAGCGTCAACAGGGTAGAGGATACGCAGTATTTT. Protein: CASSVNRVEDTQYF. Using reference TRBV7-3 and TRBJ2-3 for the parts outside the CDR3, the full variable domain is GAGVSQTPSNKVTEKGKYVELRCDPISGHTALYWYRQSLGQGPEFLIYFQGTGAADDSGLPNDRFFAVRPEGSVSTLKIQRTERGDSAVYLCASSVNRVEDTQYFGPGTRLTVL.

The rearrangement links TRBV24-1 to TRBJ2-1; D is possibly TRBD1 (5 bases). Germline loops: CDR1 KGHDR, CDR2 SFDVKD. This CDR3 has 14 amino acids. Trimming cost V 3 bases and J 7 bases, with 12 bases left between them. The CDR3 DNA reads TGTGCCACCAGTGATAATGGGGCGCGTAATGAGCAGTTCTTC. As protein: CATSDNGARNEQFF.

This sequence joins TRBV6-5 and TRBJ2-3; 7 bases align to TRBD2. The V gene end was trimmed by 0 bases and the J gene end by 2 bases; junction bases not matched to a gene: 5. The CDR3 contains 16 residues. CDR1 and CDR2 (germline): MNHEY, SVGAGI. The CDR3: CASSYSIERDTDTQYF. The CDR3 DNA follows: TGTGCCAGCAGTTACTCGATTGAGCGGGACACAGATACGCAGTATTTT.

The rearrangement uses TRBV7-3 and TRBJ2-1; 11 bases are a match to TRBD2. Losses at the gene ends were 1 base for V and 9 bases for J; bases not matched to a gene: 5. The CDR3 totals 15 residues. CDR1 and CDR2 (germline): SGHTA, FQGTGA. CDR3 coding DNA: TGTGCCAGCAGCTTAAAACTAGCGGGAGTCACTGAGCAGTTCTTC. Its protein product is CASSLKLAGVTEQFF.

J is TRBJ2-1 and V is TRBV24-1; the match to TRBD2 covers 11 bases. There are 18 residues in the CDR3. Germline V lookup: CDR1 KGHDR, CDR2 SFDVKD. J was trimmed by 3 bases and V by 5 bases; bases with no gene match: 11. CDR3 amino acids: CATSASVGTSGSYNEQFF. The CDR3 region has the DNA TGTGCCACCAGTGCATCAGTAGGTACTAGCGGGAGCTACAATGAGCAGTTCTTC.

This clone was picked up one time. The gene calls are TRBV29-1 and TRBJ2-1; 12 nucleotides align to TRBD1. The CDR3 runs to 13 residues. V lost 7 bases, J lost 9 bases, and 7 bases stayed unmatched. Germline V CDR1 and CDR2: SQVTM, ANQGSEA. The CDR3 nucleotides read TGCAGCGCAGGGACAGGGGGCATCGGTGAGCAGTTCTTC. Its translation: CSAGTGGIGEQFF.

J is TRBJ2-1 and V is TRBV19; perhaps TRBD2 as D (5 bases). Looked up from germline, CDR1 is LNHDA and CDR2 is SQIVND (reference sequence). Trimming cost V 9 bases and J 7 bases, with 19 bases left between them. The CDR3 has 14 amino acids. Written as DNA, the CDR3 is TGTGCCAGCCATGACGGCACGGGATGGAATGAGCAGTTCTTC. This translates into CASHDGTGWNEQFF.

The sample holds one count of this clone. This chain links TRBV5-1 with TRBJ1-2, with 7 bases aligning to TRBD1. The CDR3 contains 17 residues. Germline V lookup: CDR1 SGHRS, CDR2 YFSETQ. The ends lost 2 bases at V and 4 bases at J; junction bases unmatched: 14. This CDR3 reads CASSFGRVGGDSYGYTF. The CDR3 DNA follows: TGCGCCAGCAGCTTCGGTAGAGTAGGGGGCGATAGCTATGGCTACACCTTC.

The chain combines TRBV4-2 with TRBJ2-7, with 7 nucleotides matching TRBD2. Germline CDR1 and CDR2: LGHNA and YNFKEQ. The CDR3 is 12 amino acids. Losses at the gene ends were 2 bases for V and 7 bases for J; bases not matched to a gene: 2. Written as DNA, the CDR3 is TGTGCCAGCAGCCAAATGCGGGGGGAGCAGTACTTC. Amino acid sequence: CASSQMRGEQYF.

The chain carries TRBV7-9 and TRBJ1-1; 7 positions agree with TRBD1. CDR1 and CDR2 (germline): SEHNR, FQNEAQ (reference sequence). The junction had 9 bases not matched to a gene; V was cut back by 4 bases and J by 4 bases. This CDR3 is 15 amino acids long. CDR3 nucleotides: TGTGCCAGCAGCTCCAGACAGGGATTAAGCACTGAAGCTTTCTTT. It specifies CASSSRQGLSTEAFF.

The rearrangement links TRBV11-2 to TRBJ1-3; D remains unclear. The germline V and J ends were trimmed by 10 bases and 0 bases, with 13 bases remaining between them. The CDR3 has 14 residues. Germline CDR1 is SGHAT and CDR2 is FQNNGV. The CDR3: CANPPVTSGNTIYF. CDR3 bases: TGTGCCAACCCGCCAGTTACCTCTGGAAACACCATATATTTT.

The chain links TRBV18 to TRBJ2-7; TRBD2 matches 10 bases. This CDR3 is built from 15 residues. Trimming at V came to 1 base and at J to 1 base, leaving 1 base not matched to a gene. The germline V gene encodes CDR1 KGHSH and CDR2 LQKENI. For the CDR3, the DNA is TGTGCCAGCTCACCACGGACTAGCGGATCCTACGAGCAGTACGTC. This translates into CASSPRTSGSYEQYV.

The CDR3 loop reads CASSFELAGGWAEQFF. CDR3 sequence (DNA): TGCGCCAGCAGCTTCGAATTAGCGGGAGGATGGGCTGAGCAGTTCTTC. V usage is TRBV5-1 and J usage is TRBJ2-1, with 10 bases that match TRBD2. The CDR3 extends over 16 amino acids. Germline values: CDR1 SGHRS, CDR2 YFSETQ. With V trimmed by 2 bases and J by 9 bases, 11 bases remained unmatched. The full variable domain, with the rest looked up from reference TRBV5-1 and TRBJ2-1, is KAGVTQTPRYLIKTRGQQVTLSCSPISGHRSVSWYQQTPGQGLQFLFEYFSETQRNKGNFPGRFSGRQFSNSRSEMNVSTLELGDSALYLCASSFELAGGWAEQFFGPGTRLTVL.

This chain joins TRBV21-1 and TRBJ2-6; TRBD1, the D gene given by the table, was not confirmed from the DNA. TRBV21-1 is designated a pseudogene. The CDR3 totals 20 residues. In DNA form, the CDR3 reads TGTGCCAGCAGCACACAGCTGGGGGGACAGGGAGAGACTGGGGCCAACGTCCTGACTTTC. It yields the protein CASSTQLGGQGETGANVLTF.

This clone has a single count. The chain has TRBV29-1 and TRBJ2-5; 7 bases are shared with TRBD2. The J segment lost 2 bases and the V segment lost 7 bases, leaving 4 bases of the junction unmatched. CDR1 is SQVTM, CDR2 ANQGSEA, per germline. The CDR3 has 12 amino acids. The CDR3 is CSAWTSQETQYF. The CDR3 coding sequence is TGCAGCGCCTGGACTAGTCAAGAGACCCAGTACTTC.

The CDR3 protein is CATSPRTSGNTGELFF. The CDR3 nucleotides are TGTGCCACCAGTCCCCGGACTAGCGGTAACACCGGGGAGCTGTTTTTT. The V gene is TRBV24-1, the J gene TRBJ2-2; 10 bases align to TRBD2. This CDR3 is 16 amino acids long. Germline V lookup: CDR1 KGHDR, CDR2 SFDVKD. V gave up 6 bases and J gave up 2 bases; unmatched junction bases: 5.

The V call is TRBV9, the J call TRBJ2-2; maybe TRBD2 (6 bases). Germline-derived CDR1 and CDR2 are SGDLS and YYNGEE. This CDR3 is built from 13 residues. The V end was cut by 2 bases, the J end by 4 bases, with 6 bases between. Written as DNA, the CDR3 is TGTGCCAGCAGCGTTAGCGGCACCGGGGAGCTGTTTTTT. This gives the protein CASSVSGTGELFF.

The gene calls are TRBV19 and TRBJ2-3, with D perhaps matching TRBD1 or TRBD2 (5 bases each). The V gene's germline CDR1 is LNHDA and CDR2 SQIVND (reference sequence). This CDR3 spans 16 amino acids. The V gene lost 7 bases and the J gene lost 0 bases, with 17 bases spanning the gap. For the CDR3, the DNA is TGTGCCAGTATCCCTGGGACGGGGAGTAGCACAGATACGCAGTATTTT. Amino acids: CASIPGTGSSTDTQYF.